This T cell receptor (beta chain) was documented in a study of T-cell memory formation after mild COVID-19. 5'RACE with constant-segment primers built TCRalpha and TCRbeta cDNA libraries with UMIs. TCRdb recomputed calls from the 5' RACE reads with MiXCR, one row per CDR3 protein. The top ten hold 2% to 2.5% of the sample, which has just under 150,000 distinct CDR3 sequences, 6% to 7% seen once. Trimming took off 7 bases at V and 0 bases at J, with 16 bases between the two ends. This CDR3 region has 16 residues. Germline loops: CDR1 MNHEY, CDR2 SMNVEV (reference sequence). Findings and limits, study-wide: CD4+ bias marked clones expanding day 15 to 37, unlike balanced contracting clones. Proof of SARS-CoV-2 specificity was absent for the second-wave clones that crested on day 37.

This clonotype has a count of ten or more. Its antigen is still unknown. The gene calls are TRBV27 and TRBJ2-1; D is perhaps TRBD2 (6 bases). This clonotype was sampled from an adult woman who had mild COVID-19 (a few samples of this study predate the infection). Cell type and time point are not known. Sequencing input: PBMCs or a T cell subset sorted from them (not recorded which). CDR3 DNA: TGTGCCAGCATCCCTACTAGCTCCTCCTCCTACAATGAGCAGTTCTTC. Translated, it gives CASIPTSSSSYNEQFF.